The rows below give T cell receptor beta chains drawn from one sample of a study of lymphopenia after photon versus proton radiotherapy. The assay was immunoSEQ multiplex PCR, and TCRdb's table has in-frame clones only and misses some. The data show roughly 17,000 clones, approximately 80% seen once. Specimen: peripheral blood, collected from a patient treated with proton-based radiotherapy. The source is a man aged 65 to 79 with pancreatic cancer. CDR3s include the opening cysteine and the closing phenylalanine or tryptophan. Fields, in order: J gene, V gene, CDR3 length, CDR3 protein.

j_call: TRBJ2-7
v_call: TRBV7-2
cdr3_length: 19
cdr3_aa: CASSPPAALGGGTSYEQYF

j_call: TRBJ1-1
v_call: TRBV20-1
cdr3_length: 11
cdr3_aa: CSASANTEAFF

j_call: TRBJ2-6
v_call: TRBV5-1
cdr3_length: 13
cdr3_aa: CASTASGANVLTF

j_call: TRBJ2-7
v_call: TRBV5-1
cdr3_length: 16
cdr3_aa: CASSSGTGGPPYEQYF

j_call: TRBJ1-5
v_call: TRBV28
cdr3_length: 15
cdr3_aa: CASSQTGYSNQPQHF

j_call: TRBJ1-5
v_call: TRBV6-6
cdr3_length: 16
cdr3_aa: CASSRQGARTGQPQHF

j_call: TRBJ1-5
v_call: TRBV7-2
cdr3_length: 15
cdr3_aa: CASSRDSHGNQPQHF

j_call: TRBJ1-1
v_call: TRBV11-3
cdr3_length: 14
cdr3_aa: CARSNPRTEDEAFF

j_call: TRBJ1-2
v_call: TRBV9
cdr3_length: 14
cdr3_aa: CASSPQNEGFGYTF

j_call: TRBJ2-7
v_call: TRBV30
cdr3_length: 13
cdr3_aa: CAWSGDRPYEQYF

j_call: TRBJ2-7
v_call: TRBV25-1
cdr3_length: 14
cdr3_aa: CASSVRDSSYEQYF

j_call: TRBJ1-2
v_call: TRBV18
cdr3_length: 14
cdr3_aa: CASSPGTGANGYTF

j_call: TRBJ2-1
v_call: TRBV7-3
cdr3_length: 13
cdr3_aa: CASSPQGGNEQFF

j_call: TRBJ2-7
v_call: TRBV5-4
cdr3_length: 15
cdr3_aa: CASSLSSGAGYEQYF

j_call: TRBJ2-3
v_call: TRBV19
cdr3_length: 14
cdr3_aa: CASRWTGRDGTQYF

j_call: TRBJ1-1
v_call: TRBV29-1
cdr3_length: 14
cdr3_aa: CSVGTGVRNTEAFF

j_call: TRBJ1-1
v_call: TRBV6-5
cdr3_length: 15
cdr3_aa: CASSFDQRRNTEAFF

j_call: TRBJ2-7
v_call: TRBV19
cdr3_length: 16
cdr3_aa: CASSPRGEGAKHEQYF

j_call: TRBJ2-7
v_call: TRBV5-1
cdr3_length: 15
cdr3_aa: CASSLTRTGSYEQYF

j_call: TRBJ2-7
v_call: TRBV6-5
cdr3_length: 12
cdr3_aa: CASSYSLGEQYF

j_call: TRBJ2-7
v_call: TRBV5-4
cdr3_length: 12
cdr3_aa: CASTLDGYEQYF

j_call: TRBJ2-7
v_call: TRBV6-5
cdr3_length: 15
cdr3_aa: CASSSGGGGTYEQYF

j_call: TRBJ1-2
v_call: TRBV6-6
cdr3_length: 13
cdr3_aa: CASRGQGGAGYTF

j_call: TRBJ2-7
v_call: TRBV6-5
cdr3_length: 13
cdr3_aa: CASKVPGYYEQYF

j_call: TRBJ1-1
v_call: TRBV19
cdr3_length: 14
cdr3_aa: CASTGGLFDTEAFF

j_call: TRBJ1-1
v_call: TRBV6-1
cdr3_length: 14
cdr3_aa: CASSEEGVNTEAFF

j_call: TRBJ2-2
v_call: TRBV6-1
cdr3_length: 14
cdr3_aa: CASSEGLNTGELFF

j_call: TRBJ2-7
v_call: TRBV7-3
cdr3_length: 13
cdr3_aa: CASSETLQGEQYF

j_call: TRBJ2-4
v_call: TRBV2
cdr3_length: 18
cdr3_aa: CASSATESPGTRMHIQYF

j_call: TRBJ2-3
v_call: TRBV6-6
cdr3_length: 14
cdr3_aa: CASSLDSRTDTQYF

j_call: TRBJ1-1
v_call: TRBV6-1
cdr3_length: 13
cdr3_aa: CASSERGETEAFF

j_call: TRBJ2-7
v_call: TRBV5-1
cdr3_length: 15
cdr3_aa: CASSFGTGGLYEQYF

j_call: TRBJ1-2
v_call: TRBV5-4
cdr3_length: 16
cdr3_aa: CASSLAPARRGYGYTF

j_call: TRBJ2-3
v_call: TRBV5-1
cdr3_length: 13
cdr3_aa: CASSTGYTDTQYF

j_call: TRBJ2-2
v_call: TRBV19
cdr3_length: 16
cdr3_aa: CASSRAGAPGTGELFF

j_call: -
v_call: TRBV19
cdr3_length: 15
cdr3_aa: CASSGDRLNRYEQYF

j_call: TRBJ2-1
v_call: TRBV27
cdr3_length: 15
cdr3_aa: CASSLIQGGDNEQFF

j_call: TRBJ1-1
v_call: TRBV19
cdr3_length: 16
cdr3_aa: CASSIAGTGRNTEAFF

j_call: TRBJ2-3
v_call: TRBV5-1
cdr3_length: 17
cdr3_aa: CASSLRSERGTTDTQYF

j_call: TRBJ1-5
v_call: TRBV5-1
cdr3_length: 14
cdr3_aa: CASSLDGSNQPQHF

j_call: TRBJ2-2
v_call: TRBV7-9
cdr3_length: 16
cdr3_aa: CASSFGQGFNTGELFF

j_call: TRBJ2-7
v_call: TRBV25-1
cdr3_length: 16
cdr3_aa: CASSERPGQGSYEQYF

j_call: TRBJ2-2
v_call: TRBV5-4
cdr3_length: 15
cdr3_aa: CASSLVAGGTGELFF

j_call: TRBJ1-1
v_call: TRBV6-4
cdr3_length: 15
cdr3_aa: CASSSTQGAETEAFF

j_call: TRBJ2-3
v_call: TRBV30
cdr3_length: 16
cdr3_aa: CAWSVLAGGPRDTQYF

j_call: TRBJ1-2
v_call: TRBV2
cdr3_length: 14
cdr3_aa: CASSVYSPNYGYTF

j_call: TRBJ2-3
v_call: TRBV6-5
cdr3_length: 15
cdr3_aa: CASSSPGQPTDTQYF

j_call: TRBJ2-7
v_call: TRBV6-6
cdr3_length: 15
cdr3_aa: CASRSSGTGSYEQYF

j_call: TRBJ2-1
v_call: TRBV19
cdr3_length: 15
cdr3_aa: CASSLQGALGNEQFF

j_call: TRBJ2-4
v_call: TRBV6-6
cdr3_length: 14
cdr3_aa: CASSYSVAKNIQYF

j_call: TRBJ2-3
v_call: TRBV29-1
cdr3_length: 19
cdr3_aa: CSAARFAGGPGGSTDTQYF

j_call: TRBJ1-6
v_call: TRBV5-5
cdr3_length: 17
cdr3_aa: CASSLAAGSSYNSPLHF

j_call: TRBJ1-1
v_call: TRBV5-8
cdr3_length: 14
cdr3_aa: CASSLRGVVTEAFF

j_call: TRBJ2-3
v_call: TRBV19
cdr3_length: 15
cdr3_aa: CASNTGGGGTDTQYF

j_call: TRBJ2-7
v_call: TRBV5-1
cdr3_length: 14
cdr3_aa: CASSKGQDGDEQYF